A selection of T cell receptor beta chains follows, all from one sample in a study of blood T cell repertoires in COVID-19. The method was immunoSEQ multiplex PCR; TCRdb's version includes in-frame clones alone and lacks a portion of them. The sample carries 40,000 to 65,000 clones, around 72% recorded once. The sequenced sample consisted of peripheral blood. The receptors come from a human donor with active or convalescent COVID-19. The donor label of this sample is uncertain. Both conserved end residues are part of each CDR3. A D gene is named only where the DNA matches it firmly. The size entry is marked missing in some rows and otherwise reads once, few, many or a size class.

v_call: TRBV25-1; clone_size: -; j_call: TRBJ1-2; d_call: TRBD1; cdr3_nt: TGTGCCAGCAGACCCGGCACAGGGGGCATTTCTGGCTACACCTTC; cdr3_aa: CASRPGTGGISGYTF
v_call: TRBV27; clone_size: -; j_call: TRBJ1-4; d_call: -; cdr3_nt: TGTGCCAGCAGTCCATACACCGCAACTAATGAAAAACTGTTTTTT; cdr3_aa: CASSPYTATNEKLFF
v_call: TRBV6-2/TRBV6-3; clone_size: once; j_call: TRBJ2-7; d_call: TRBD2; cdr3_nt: TGTGCCGGCAGCCTCACAGACTCGGGGGGGTACGAGCAGTACTTC; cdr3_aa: CAGSLTDSGGYEQYF
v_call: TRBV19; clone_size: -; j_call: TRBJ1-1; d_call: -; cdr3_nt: TGTGCCAGTAGTATGCGAGGGACAAACACTGAAGCTTTCTTT; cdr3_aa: CASSMRGTNTEAFF
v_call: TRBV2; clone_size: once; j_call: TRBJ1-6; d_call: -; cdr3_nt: TGTGCCAGCAGTGCCATCCACAGCATTTCACCCCTCCACTTT; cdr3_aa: CASSAIHSISPLHF
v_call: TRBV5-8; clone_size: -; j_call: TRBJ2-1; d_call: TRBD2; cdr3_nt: TGTGCCAGCAGCCGTTGGGGGGGAAAGTACAATGAGCAGTTCTTC; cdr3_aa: CASSRWGGKYNEQFF
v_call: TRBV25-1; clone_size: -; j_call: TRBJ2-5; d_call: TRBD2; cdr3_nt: TGTGCCAGCGGACTAGCGGGAACAGAGACCCAGTACTTC; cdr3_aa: CASGLAGTETQYF
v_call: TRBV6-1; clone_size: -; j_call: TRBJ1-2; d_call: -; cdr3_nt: TGTGCCAGCAGTGAGACACAGGGTCAAGGCACCTTC; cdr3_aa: CASSETQGQGTF
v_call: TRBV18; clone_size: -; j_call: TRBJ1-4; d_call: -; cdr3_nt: TGTGCCAGCTCGGGGGCTATTGCACCTCCTGAAAAACTGTTTTTT; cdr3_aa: CASSGAIAPPEKLFF
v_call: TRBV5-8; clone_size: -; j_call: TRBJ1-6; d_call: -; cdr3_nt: TGTGCCAGCAGCTCCGATGGGACATACTATAATTCACCCCTCCACTTT; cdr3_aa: CASSSDGTYYNSPLHF
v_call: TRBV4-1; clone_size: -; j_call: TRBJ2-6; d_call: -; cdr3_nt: TGCGCCAGCAGCCAAGATCTGGCAGGGGTAGGTGGGGCCAACGTCCTGACTTTC; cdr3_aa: CASSQDLAGVGGANVLTF
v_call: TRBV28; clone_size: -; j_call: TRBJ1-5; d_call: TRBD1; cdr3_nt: TGTGCCAGCAAGCCGGGACAGGGGTTCAGTCAGCCCCAGCATTTT; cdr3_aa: CASKPGQGFSQPQHF
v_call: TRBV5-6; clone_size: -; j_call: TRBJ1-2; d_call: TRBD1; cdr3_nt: TGTGCCAGCAGGGACAGGGGCTATGGCTACACCTTC; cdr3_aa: CASRDRGYGYTF
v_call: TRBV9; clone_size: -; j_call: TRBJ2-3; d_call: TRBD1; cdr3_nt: TGTGCCAGCAGCGTTAGACAGGGAGGCACAGATACGCAGTATTTT; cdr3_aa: CASSVRQGGTDTQYF
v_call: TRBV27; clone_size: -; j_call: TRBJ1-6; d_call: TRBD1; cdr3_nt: TGTGCCAGCAGTTTGTTATCGCATGGACAGGGTGAGAATTCACCCCTCCACTTT; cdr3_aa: CASSLLSHGQGENSPLHF
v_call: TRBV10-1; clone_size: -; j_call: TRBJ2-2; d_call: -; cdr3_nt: TGCGCCAGCACCGACCCAGGTTCCACCGGGGAGCTGTTTTTT; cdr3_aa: CASTDPGSTGELFF
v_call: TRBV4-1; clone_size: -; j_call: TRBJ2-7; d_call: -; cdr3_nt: TGCGCCAGCAGCCAACAGTTCACAGTGTACGAGCAGTACTTC; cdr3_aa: CASSQQFTVYEQYF
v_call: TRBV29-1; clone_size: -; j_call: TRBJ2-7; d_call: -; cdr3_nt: TGCAGCGCCGACCGGGGCTACGAGCAGTACTTC; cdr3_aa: CSADRGYEQYF
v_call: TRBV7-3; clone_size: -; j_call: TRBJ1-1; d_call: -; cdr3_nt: TGTGCCAGCAGCTTTGTCGTCACTGAAGCTTTCTTT; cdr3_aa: CASSFVVTEAFF
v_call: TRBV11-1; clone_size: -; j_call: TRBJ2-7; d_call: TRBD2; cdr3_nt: TGTGCCAGCAGCGAGGGCGGGACTAGCTCCTACGAGCAGTACTTC; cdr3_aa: CASSEGGTSSYEQYF
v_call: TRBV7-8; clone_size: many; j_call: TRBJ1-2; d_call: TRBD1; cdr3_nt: TGTGCCAGCAGCCTGACAGGGGGTATGAATGGCTACACCTTC; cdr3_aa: CASSLTGGMNGYTF
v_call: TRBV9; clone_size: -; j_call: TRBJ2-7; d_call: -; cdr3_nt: TGTGCCAGCAGCGCAGGGGAGGGCTCCTACGAGCAGTACTTC; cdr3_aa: CASSAGEGSYEQYF
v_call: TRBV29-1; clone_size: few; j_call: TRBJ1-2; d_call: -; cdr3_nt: TGCAGCGTTGTGGGGGCAGGCGGCTACACCTTC; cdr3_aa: CSVVGAGGYTF
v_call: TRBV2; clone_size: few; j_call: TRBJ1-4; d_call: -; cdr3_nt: TGTGCCAGCAGTCTTGAAGTGGGGTTCGTGTCCAGGGCTAATGAAAAACTGTTTTTT; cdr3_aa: CASSLEVGFVSRANEKLFF
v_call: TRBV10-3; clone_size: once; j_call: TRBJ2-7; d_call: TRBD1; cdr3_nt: TGTGCCATCAGTGACAGGGGGATCGAGCAGTACTTC; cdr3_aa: CAISDRGIEQYF
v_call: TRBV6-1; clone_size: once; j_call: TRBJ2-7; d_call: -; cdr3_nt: TGTGCCAGCAGTGAAGTCGCCCCGAGCGAGCAGTACTTC; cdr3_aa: CASSEVAPSEQYF
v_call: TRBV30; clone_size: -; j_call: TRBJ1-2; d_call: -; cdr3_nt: TGTGCCTGGATCGTCGGTGACACCCGTTTAAACTATGGCTACACCTTC; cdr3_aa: CAWIVGDTRLNYGYTF
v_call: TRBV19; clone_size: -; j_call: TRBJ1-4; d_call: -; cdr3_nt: TGTGCCAGTAGTATGGAGGGAAAAAAACTGTTTTTT; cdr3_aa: CASSMEGKKLFF
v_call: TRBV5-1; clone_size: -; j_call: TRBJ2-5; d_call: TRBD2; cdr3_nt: TGCGCCAGCAGCTTTCTAGCGGGAGGACGGGAGACCCAGTACTTC; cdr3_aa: CASSFLAGGRETQYF
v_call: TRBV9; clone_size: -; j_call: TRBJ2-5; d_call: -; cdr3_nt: TGTGCCAGCAGCGTAATGGCAGGGGAAGAGACCCAGTACTTC; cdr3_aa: CASSVMAGEETQYF
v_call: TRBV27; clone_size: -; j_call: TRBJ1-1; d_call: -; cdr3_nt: TGTGCCAGCAGTTTCCTAACGAACACTGAAGCTTTCTTT; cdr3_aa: CASSFLTNTEAFF
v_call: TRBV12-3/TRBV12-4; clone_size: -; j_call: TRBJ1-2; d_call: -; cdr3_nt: TGTGCCAGCAGTTTAGACGGGAGAAGTGGCTACACCTTC; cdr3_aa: CASSLDGRSGYTF
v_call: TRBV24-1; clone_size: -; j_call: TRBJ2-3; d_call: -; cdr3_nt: TGTGCCACCAGTGAAGGACCGGGACTCACGCAGTATTTT; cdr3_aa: CATSEGPGLTQYF
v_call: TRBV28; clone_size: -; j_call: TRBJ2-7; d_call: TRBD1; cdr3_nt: TGTGCCAGCACTGTGACAGGGGACGAGCAGTACTTC; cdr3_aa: CASTVTGDEQYF
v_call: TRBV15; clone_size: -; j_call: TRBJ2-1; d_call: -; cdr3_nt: TGTGCCACCAGCAGAGAGAGGGGGTTCTACAATGAGCAGTTCTTC; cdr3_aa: CATSRERGFYNEQFF
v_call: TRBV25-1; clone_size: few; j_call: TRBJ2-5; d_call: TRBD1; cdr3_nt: TGTGCCAGCAGTGAGACAGGGGGGTACCAAGAGACCCAGTACTTC; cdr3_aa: CASSETGGYQETQYF
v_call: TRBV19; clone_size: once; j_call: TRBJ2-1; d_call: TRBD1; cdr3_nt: TGTGCCAGTAGTATAGAACAGGGGCTTGAGCAGTTCTTC; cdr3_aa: CASSIEQGLEQFF
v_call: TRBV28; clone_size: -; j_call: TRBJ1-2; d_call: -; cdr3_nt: TGTGCCAGCAGTTTTGAAGGGGTCTATGGCTACACCTTC; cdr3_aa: CASSFEGVYGYTF